Listed below are T cell receptor beta chains from one sample, sequenced in a study of T cells in narcolepsy. Only in-frame clones appear in the TCRdb table, and some are missing; sequencing was by immunoSEQ multiplex PCR. Among approximately 32,000 clones listed, about 90% were seen once. What was sequenced was CD45RA- memory CD4+ T cells from PBMCs. The receptor source for this set is a human donor with narcolepsy. The CDR3 runs from the conserved cysteine through the conserved F or W. The order of the fields is clone size, V gene, CDR3 length, J gene, D gene, CDR3 DNA, CDR3 protein. D genes are given only for firm matches. Size tells how often a clone was seen (once, few, many) or the class of an expanded clone, and some rows leave it out.

-	TRBV9	13	TRBJ1-6	TRBD1	TGTGCCAGCAGCGAGAATGACAGGGTATCCCTCCACTTT	CASSENDRVSLHF
-	TRBV6-1	15	TRBJ2-1	-	TGTGCCAGCAGTGTTAGCGGAACAAGTTACAATGAGCAGTTCTTC	CASSVSGTSYNEQFF
-	TRBV6-5	13	TRBJ2-5	TRBD1	TGTGCCAGCAGTCGACAGGGCCGGGAGACCCAGTACTTC	CASSRQGRETQYF
few	TRBV7-9	16	TRBJ2-3	TRBD2	TGTGCCAGCAGTCCCGGGACTAGCATTGGCACAGATACGCAGTATTTT	CASSPGTSIGTDTQYF
-	TRBV6-5	15	TRBJ2-3	TRBD1	TGTGCCAGCAGTTATGGACAGGGAAGCACAGATACGCAGTATTTT	CASSYGQGSTDTQYF
once	TRBV18	16	TRBJ2-7	TRBD2	TGTGCCAGCTCACCTTCGACCGGGACTAGCGGGGGCGAGCAGTACTTC	CASSPSTGTSGGEQYF
-	TRBV15	15	TRBJ2-5	TRBD1	TGTGCCACCAGCAGATCACAGGGGGTGGGAGAGACCCAGTACTTC	CATSRSQGVGETQYF
-	TRBV18	15	TRBJ2-7	TRBD2	TGTGCCAGCTCACCTCCTACTAGCGGGAGTTACGAGCAGTACTTC	CASSPPTSGSYEQYF
-	TRBV4-3	15	TRBJ1-4	-	TGCGCCAGCAGCCAAGATCTCGCAACTAATGAAAAACTGTTTTTT	CASSQDLATNEKLFF
-	TRBV29-1	13	TRBJ2-3	-	TGCAGCGTCCAGGGGCCCCCCACAGATACGCAGTATTTT	CSVQGPPTDTQYF
-	TRBV25-1	13	TRBJ2-3	-	TGTGCCAGCAGTGAAGCCGGGGCAGATACGCAGTATTTT	CASSEAGADTQYF
-	TRBV19	15	TRBJ2-1	TRBD1	TGTGCCAGTACCCCCGGGACAGGGCCCTACAATGAGCAGTTCTTC	CASTPGTGPYNEQFF